This TCR beta chain was sequenced during a study of T cells in Graves' hyperthyroidism and ophthalmopathy. V was trimmed by 2 bases and J by 2 bases, leaving 14 bases between them. The CDR3 is 16 residues long. RNA transcripts provided the source from which TCR beta CDR3 regions were amplified. When the TCR CDR3 underwent first-round RT-PCR, the HTBI primer set was used. TCRdb reprocessed the multiplex PCR reads via MiXCR and lists one record per CDR3 protein. This sample has around 340,000 distinct CDR3 sequences, with approximately 16% found just once. This clonotype originated in a man aged 25-45 years with Graves' hyperthyroidism. J is TRBJ2-3 and V is TRBV12-3 or TRBV12-4, with D perhaps matching TRBD2 (5 bases). Material: blood. The CDR3 DNA reads TGTGCCAGCAGTTTAAACCAGCGACTACTCACAGATACGCAGTATTTT. Its translation: CASSLNQRLLTDTQYF.